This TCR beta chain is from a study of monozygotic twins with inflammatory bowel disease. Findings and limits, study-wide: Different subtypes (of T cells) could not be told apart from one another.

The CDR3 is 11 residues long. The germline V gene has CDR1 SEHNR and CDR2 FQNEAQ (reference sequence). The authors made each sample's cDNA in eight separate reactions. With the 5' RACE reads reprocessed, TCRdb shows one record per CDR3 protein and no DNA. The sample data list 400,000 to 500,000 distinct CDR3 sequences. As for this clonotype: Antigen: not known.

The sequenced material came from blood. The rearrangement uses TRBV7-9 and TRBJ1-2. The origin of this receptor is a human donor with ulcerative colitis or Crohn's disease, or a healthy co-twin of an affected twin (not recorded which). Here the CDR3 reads CASSQIWGYTF.